The 4 T cell receptor beta chains in this list originate from one sample, sequenced in a study of T cells in localized non-small cell lung cancer. Method: immunoSEQ multiplex PCR; TCRdb's copy keeps in-frame clones and lacks some. The sample gives 60,000 to 75,000 clones, 84% of which show up once; roughly 14% is in the top ten. The sequencing here drew on peripheral blood, taken before any cancer treatment. All receptors come from a female donor older than 55 with stage I lung adenocarcinoma.

The genes are TRBV5-1 and TRBJ1-1; unclear D gene. The V end was cut by 5 bases, the J end by 3 bases, with 14 bases between. Looked up from germline, CDR1 is SGHRS and CDR2 is YFSETQ. The CDR3 consists of 14 residues. The CDR3 here is CASRATTRDTEAFF. In DNA form, the CDR3 reads TGCGCCAGCAGAGCTACGACGAGGGACACTGAAGCTTTCTTT.

The sample holds one count of this clone. CDR3 in amino acids: CASSPWSNEKLFF. The CDR3 DNA is TGCGCCAGCAGCCCATGGTCTAATGAAAAACTGTTTTTT. This chain joins TRBV5-1 and TRBJ1-4; no clear D gene. Trimming took 4 bases from V and 3 from J, leaving 7 bases between them. The CDR3 consists of 13 residues. In germline, CDR1 is SGHRS, CDR2 YFSETQ.

V is TRBV19 and J is TRBJ2-1, with D uncertain. Trimming stripped 1 base from V and 9 bases from J, with 13 bases between. Germline assignment: CDR1 LNHDA and CDR2 SQIVND (reference sequence). The CDR3 covers 14 residues. The CDR3 loop is CASSIGFSFGEQFF. The CDR3 DNA sequence: TGTGCCAGTAGTATAGGTTTTAGCTTTGGTGAGCAGTTCTTC.

The genes are TRBV2 and TRBJ1-2; D remains ambiguous. The CDR3 consists of 11 residues. Trimming left V 7 bases short and J 4 bases short, with 7 bases between. Germline CDR1 SNHLY, CDR2 FYNNEI. CDR3 in DNA: TGTGCCAGCACACCCTCCTATGGCTACACCTTC. This sequence encodes CASTPSYGYTF.